This TCR beta chain was sequenced during a study of blood T cell repertoires in COVID-19. Data came from immunoSEQ multiplex PCR; TCRdb stores just in-frame clones and leaves some out. The data show under 300,000 clones, roughly nine tenths seen once. Germline assignment: CDR1 MDHEN and CDR2 SYDVKM. Trimming stripped 6 bases from V and 3 bases from J, with 14 bases between. The CDR3 spans 14 residues. This receptor was obtained from a woman aged 45-60 years who had recovered from COVID-19. The V call is TRBV28, the J call TRBJ1-1; D unclear. Sequencing input: PBMCs or T cells enriched from blood (not recorded which). The CDR3 loop reads CASRSTERYTEAFF. Written as DNA, the CDR3 is TGTGCCAGCAGGTCGACGGAGAGGTACACTGAAGCTTTCTTT.